What follows are 23 T cell receptor beta chains derived from one specimen sequenced in a study of shared T cell receptors in the human thymus. Sequenced by immunoSEQ multiplex PCR; TCRdb stores in-frame clones only, minus some. Of 500,000 to 850,000 clones in the sample, around 87% are singletons; the top ten hold 0.0094%. The same data also contributed to another study, on human thymus T cells.

Source material: thymocytes. The receptor source for this set is a boy under three years old with a congenital heart defect.

This sequence joins TRBV5-1 and TRBJ1-2, with D possibly matching TRBD1 (6 bases). Trimming left V 4 bases short and J 5 bases short, with 12 bases between. The CDR3 runs to 13 residues. Germline values: CDR1 SGHRS, CDR2 YFSETQ. The CDR3 loop is CASSIDRRYGYTF. CDR3 in DNA: TGCGCCAGCAGCATTGACAGGAGATATGGCTACACCTTC.

The rearrangement joins TRBV18 to TRBJ2-1; 13 bases align to TRBD2. CDR3 length equals 17 residues. The trim removed 3 bases at V and 4 bases at J, leaving 6 bases unmatched. Germline V gene data show CDR1 as KGHSH and CDR2 as LQKENI. The CDR3 here is CASSPNPGLAGYNEQFF. Written as DNA, the CDR3 is TGTGCCAGCTCACCTAATCCGGGACTAGCGGGGTACAATGAGCAGTTCTTC. Based on the CDR3 plus reference TRBV18 and TRBJ2-1, the full variable domain is NAGVMQNPRHLVRRRGQEARLRCSPMKGHSHVYWYRQLPEEGLKFMVYLQKENIIDESGMPKERFSAEFPKEGPSILRIQQVVRGDSAAYFCASSPNPGLAGYNEQFFGPGTRLTVL.

This chain connects TRBV28 to TRBJ1-1; no reliable D call. Trimming stripped 8 bases from V and 5 bases from J, with 15 bases between. This CDR3 is 13 amino acids long. Germline CDR1 and CDR2: MDHEN and SYDVKM. CDR3 bases: TGTGCCAGCTACCGGCTCGGGGAAACTGAAGCTTTCTTT. Amino acid sequence: CASYRLGETEAFF. The whole variable domain, filled in from reference TRBV28 and TRBJ1-1, reads DVKVTQSSRYLVKRTGEKVFLECVQDMDHENMFWYRQDPGLGLRLIYFSYDVKMKEKGDIPEGYSVSREKKERFSLILESASTNQTSMYLCASYRLGETEAFFGQGTRLTVV.

The rearrangement uses TRBV10-3 and TRBJ2-7; 7 bases align to TRBD2. Germline V gives CDR1 ENHRY, CDR2 SYGVKD. J lost 3 bases, V lost 5 bases, and 13 bases had no gene match. This CDR3 spans 16 amino acids. CDR3 region: CAISRRGGGGNYEQYF. The DNA of the CDR3 is TGTGCCATCAGTCGCCGGGGTGGCGGGGGAAACTACGAGCAGTACTTC.

V is TRBV6-1 and J is TRBJ1-1; D is unresolved. The V gene's germline CDR1 is MNHNS and CDR2 SASEGT. Trimming removed 1 base from V and 8 bases from J, with 8 bases in between. The length of the CDR3 is 12 residues. CDR3 amino acids: CASSEGAWEAFF. The CDR3 coding sequence is TGTGCCAGCAGTGAAGGGGCCTGGGAAGCTTTCTTT.

This chain connects TRBV7-2 to TRBJ1-1, with no clear D. CDR1 SGHTA and CDR2 FQGNSA come from the germline V gene. V lost 3 bases to trimming and J lost 0 bases, with 8 bases between them. The CDR3 sequence is 14 residues long. As DNA, the CDR3 is TGTGCCAGCAGCTTGGCGGCGGTGAACACTGAAGCTTTCTTT. Translation gives CASSLAAVNTEAFF.

CDR3 DNA: TGTGCCAGCAGCTCAGTACAGGGGAGGAGGGAAGAGACCCAGTACTTC. Its protein product is CASSSVQGRREETQYF. The J gene is TRBJ2-5, the V gene TRBV7-2, with a possible D match to TRBD1 (7 bases). Germline V gives CDR1 SGHTA, CDR2 FQGNSA. Trimming shortened V by 4 bases and J by 3 bases, and 18 bases separated the two germline ends. The CDR3 consists of 16 residues.

V gene TRBV4-3 combines with J gene TRBJ2-5; unclear D gene. The CDR3 has 16 residues. Germline CDR1 is LGHNA and CDR2 is YSLEER. With 0 bases removed from V and 5 bases from J, the gap between germline ends came to 16 bases. CDR3 bases: TGCGCCAGCAGCCAAGATCATTACGCCCGCGTGGAGACCCAGTACTTC. Amino acids: CASSQDHYARVETQYF.

This clone appeared once. The rearrangement joins TRBV5-5 to TRBJ1-2, with TRBD1 matching over 8 bases. Germline CDR1 SGHKS, CDR2 YYEKEE (reference sequence). V lost 10 bases to trimming and J lost 4 bases; unmatched junction nucleotides: 9. The CDR3 is made up of 13 amino acids. This CDR3 is CAAGAGGGYGYTF. The CDR3 region has the DNA TGTGCCGCCGGGGCAGGGGGCGGCTATGGCTACACCTTC.

The chain uses TRBV9 and TRBJ2-3, with 8 bases fitting TRBD1. Trimming took 0 bases from V and 0 from J; bases not matched to a gene: 3. The CDR3 extends over 16 amino acids. CDR1 SGDLS and CDR2 YYNGEE come from the germline V gene. DNA of the CDR3: TGTGCCAGCAGCGTAGAAAGGGACAGGAGCACAGATACGCAGTATTTT. Amino acid sequence: CASSVERDRSTDTQYF.

V is TRBV7-2 and J is TRBJ2-7, with a tentative D call TRBD1 (6 bases). CDR1 SGHTA and CDR2 FQGNSA come from the germline V gene. The CDR3 is made up of 15 amino acids. The V end was cut by 2 bases, the J end by 1 base, with 12 bases between. CDR3 nucleotides: TGTGCCAGCAGCTTAAGGACAGAAACATCCTACGAGCAGTACTTC. Its protein is CASSLRTETSYEQYF. The variable domain in full, with the rest retrieved from reference TRBV7-2 and TRBJ2-7, is GAGVSQSPSNKVTEKGKDVELRCDPISGHTALYWYRQSLGQGLEFLIYFQGNSAPDKSGLPSDRFSAERTGGSVSTLTIQRTQQEDSAVYLCASSLRTETSYEQYFGPGTRLTVT.

This clone was detected only once. CDR3 amino acids: CASSQEKGLDQPQHF. The CDR3 coding sequence is TGCGCCAGCAGCCAAGAGAAGGGGTTAGATCAGCCCCAGCATTTT. The genes are TRBV4-1 and TRBJ1-5, with D possibly matching TRBD1 (5 bases). The germline CDR1 and CDR2 sequences are MGHRA and YSYEKL. The CDR3 length is 15 residues. Trimming left V 0 bases short and J 5 bases short, with 11 bases between.

The chain has TRBV7-2 and TRBJ1-5; maybe TRBD1 (5 bases). CDR1 and CDR2 from the germline V gene are SGHTA and FQGNSA. V lost 1 base to trimming and J lost 3 bases, with 10 bases between them. The CDR3 consists of 15 residues. CDR3 nucleotides: TGTGCCAGCAGCTTAGGAGGCAGGGACAATCAGCCCCAGCATTTT. Amino acids: CASSLGGRDNQPQHF.

This clone was counted once. The J gene is TRBJ2-1, the V gene TRBV7-9; TRBD2 matches 13 bases. The CDR3 consists of 18 residues. Trimming took 4 bases from V and 7 from J; bases not matched to a gene: 13. Germline loops: CDR1 SEHNR, CDR2 FQNEAQ (reference sequence). The CDR3 nucleotides read TGTGCCAGCAGCTCAACTCTCAAGACTAGCGGGGGGCGGAATGAGCAGTTCTTC. It codes for CASSSTLKTSGGRNEQFF.

Written as DNA, the CDR3 is TGCGCCAGCAGCTTGGGTATTAGGGGGCAAGTGGCAAAACTGTTTTTT. It codes for CASSLGIRGQVAKLFF. The V and J genes are TRBV5-1 and TRBJ1-4; 7 bases line up with TRBD1. The germline gives CDR1 SGHRS, CDR2 YFSETQ. The ends lost 0 bases at V and 10 bases at J; junction bases unmatched: 12. There are 16 residues in the CDR3.

A single count supports this clone. CDR3: CASSSTRLAGGIYNEQFF. The CDR3 nucleotides read TGTGCCAGTAGTAGCACAAGACTAGCGGGGGGGATCTACAATGAGCAGTTCTTC. The chain combines TRBV19 with TRBJ2-1; 14 bases fit TRBD2. CDR1 is LNHDA and CDR2 is SQIVND in the germline V gene (reference sequence). The CDR3 consists of 18 residues. Germline trimming cut 4 bases from V and 3 bases from J; bases unmatched to any gene: 8.

The J gene is TRBJ2-4, the V gene TRBV2; possibly TRBD2 for D (5 bases). This CDR3 has 16 residues. V was shortened by 3 bases and J by 0 bases, with 12 bases between the two germline ends. Germline CDR1 SNHLY, CDR2 FYNNEI. The CDR3 sequence: CASSDVQTKAKNIQYF. CDR3 DNA: TGTGCCAGCAGTGATGTGCAGACTAAAGCCAAAAACATTCAGTACTTC.

This chain joins TRBV6-6 and TRBJ1-4, with a possible D match to TRBD1 (6 bases). V was clipped by 2 bases and J by 7 bases, with 8 bases between them. There are 13 residues in the CDR3. Germline-derived CDR1 and CDR2 are MNHNY and SVGAGI (reference sequence). The CDR3 reads CASSYRGGEKLFF. As DNA, the CDR3 is TGTGCCAGCAGTTACAGGGGGGGTGAAAAACTGTTTTTT.

The rearrangement links TRBV2 to TRBJ1-5; D is possibly TRBD1 (5 bases). The V gene's germline CDR1 is SNHLY and CDR2 FYNNEI. With 4 bases removed from V and 0 bases from J, the gap between germline ends came to 7 bases. The CDR3 extends over 14 amino acids. In DNA form, the CDR3 reads TGTGCCAGCAGTGGGACATATAGCAATCAGCCCCAGCATTTT. Translating gives CASSGTYSNQPQHF.

The V and J genes are TRBV1 and TRBJ1-1; the table names TRBD1, a call not compared with the DNA. TRBV1 is labeled a pseudogene. The CDR3 is 16 residues long. Here the CDR3 DNA reads TGCACCAGCAGCCAAGCCGGACAGCCCGCGAGGACTGAAGCTTTCTTT. As protein: CTSSQAGQPARTEAFF.

This clone was observed a single time. J is TRBJ1-1 and V is TRBV28, with no clear D. Trimming removed 7 bases at V and 6 bases at J, with 24 bases between. CDR1 and CDR2 (germline): MDHEN, SYDVKM. The CDR3 sequence is 16 residues long. CDR3 sequence: CASTARRGFSFPEAFF. CDR3 sequence (DNA): TGTGCCAGCACTGCCCGGAGAGGGTTTAGCTTTCCTGAAGCTTTCTTT.

The rearrangement joins TRBV5-6 to TRBJ1-5; TRBD1 matches 7 bases. The CDR3 is made up of 16 amino acids. Trimming cost V 3 bases and J 0 bases; bases outside gene matches: 6. Germline values: CDR1 SGHDT, CDR2 YYEEEE. CDR3 coding DNA: TGTGCCAGCAGCTCCGCCCGGGACAGTAGCAATCAGCCCCAGCATTTT. It encodes CASSSARDSSNQPQHF. Variable domain in full (rest from reference TRBV5-6 and TRBJ1-5): DAGVTQSPTHLIKTRGQQVTLRCSPKSGHDTVSWYQQALGQGPQFIFQYYEEEERQRGNFPDRFSGHQFPNYSSELNVNALLLGDSALYLCASSSARDSSNQPQHFGDGTRLSIL.

The chain is built from TRBV7-2 and TRBJ2-7; 10 nucleotides agree with TRBD1. After removal of 5 bases from V and 5 bases from J, the junction contained 12 bases not matched to a gene. CDR1 and CDR2 from the germline V gene are SGHTA and FQGNSA. The CDR3 runs 16 residues. CDR3 bases: TGTGCCAGCAGCCGGCACCGGGACAGGGGAAGCGACGAGCAGTACTTC. It codes for CASSRHRDRGSDEQYF.